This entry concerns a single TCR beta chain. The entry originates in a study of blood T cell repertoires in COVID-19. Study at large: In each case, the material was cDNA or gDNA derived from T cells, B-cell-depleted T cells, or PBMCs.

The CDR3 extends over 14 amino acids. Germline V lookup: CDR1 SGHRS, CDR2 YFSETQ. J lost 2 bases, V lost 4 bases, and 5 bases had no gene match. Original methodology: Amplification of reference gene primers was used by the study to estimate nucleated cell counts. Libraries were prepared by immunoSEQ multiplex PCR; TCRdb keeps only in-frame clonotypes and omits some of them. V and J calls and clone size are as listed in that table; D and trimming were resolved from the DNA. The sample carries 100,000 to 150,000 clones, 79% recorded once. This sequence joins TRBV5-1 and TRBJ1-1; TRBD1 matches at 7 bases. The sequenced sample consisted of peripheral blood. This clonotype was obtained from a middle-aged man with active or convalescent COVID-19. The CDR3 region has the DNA TGCGCCAGCAGCCCGGGGGACAGAAACACTGAAGCTTTCTTT. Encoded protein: CASSPGDRNTEAFF.